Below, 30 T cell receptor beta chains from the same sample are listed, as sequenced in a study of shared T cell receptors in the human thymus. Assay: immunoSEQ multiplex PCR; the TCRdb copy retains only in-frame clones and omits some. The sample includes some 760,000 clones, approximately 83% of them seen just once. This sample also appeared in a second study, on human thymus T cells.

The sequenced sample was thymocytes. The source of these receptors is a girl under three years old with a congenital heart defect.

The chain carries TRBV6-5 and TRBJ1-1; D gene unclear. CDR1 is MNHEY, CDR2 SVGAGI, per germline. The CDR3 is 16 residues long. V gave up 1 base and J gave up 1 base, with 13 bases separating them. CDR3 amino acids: CASSYWNGLPNTEAFF. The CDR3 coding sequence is TGTGCCAGCAGTTACTGGAATGGACTCCCGAACACTGAAGCTTTCTTT.

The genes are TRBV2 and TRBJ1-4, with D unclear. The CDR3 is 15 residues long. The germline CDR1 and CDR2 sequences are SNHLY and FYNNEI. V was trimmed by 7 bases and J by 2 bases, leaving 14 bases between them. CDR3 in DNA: TGTGCCAGCACCGATCTGACACCGACTAATGAAAAACTGTTTTTT. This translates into CASTDLTPTNEKLFF.

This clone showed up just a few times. The CDR3 DNA is TGCGCCAGCAGCGAAACAGGGGGCAATTCACCCCTCCACTTT. Amino acids: CASSETGGNSPLHF. The rearrangement uses TRBV5-1 and TRBJ1-6; 9 nucleotides align to TRBD1. The V gene end was trimmed by 4 bases and the J gene end by 7 bases; junction bases not matched to a gene: 3. This CDR3 has 14 amino acids. CDR1 and CDR2 (germline): SGHRS, YFSETQ.

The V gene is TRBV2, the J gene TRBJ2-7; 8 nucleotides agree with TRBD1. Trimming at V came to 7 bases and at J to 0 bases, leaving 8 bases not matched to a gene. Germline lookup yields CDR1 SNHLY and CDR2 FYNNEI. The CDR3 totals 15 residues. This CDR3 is CASTPGTGNSYEQYF. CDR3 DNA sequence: TGTGCCAGCACACCCGGGACAGGCAACTCCTACGAGCAGTACTTC.

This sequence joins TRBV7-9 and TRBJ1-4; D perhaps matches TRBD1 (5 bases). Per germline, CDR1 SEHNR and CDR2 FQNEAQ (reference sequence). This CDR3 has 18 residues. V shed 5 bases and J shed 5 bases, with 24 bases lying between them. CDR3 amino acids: CASSPNPTRQGGNEKLFF. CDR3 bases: TGTGCCAGCAGCCCAAACCCTACCCGGCAGGGAGGGAATGAAAAACTGTTTTTT.

Here the CDR3 DNA reads TGTGCCAGCAGTTTCACTTCAGGGGACCGGGTCTATGGCTACACCTTC. This sequence encodes CASSFTSGDRVYGYTF. This rearrangement joins TRBV5-5 to TRBJ1-2, with D perhaps matching TRBD1 (6 bases). The germline V and J ends were trimmed by 5 bases and 4 bases, with 21 bases remaining between them. This CDR3 comprises 16 residues. CDR1 and CDR2 from the germline V gene are SGHKS and YYEKEE (reference sequence).

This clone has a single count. The CDR3 nucleotides read TGTGCCAGCAGCTTGGTCCGTTGCGGGGGACCCCGCTCCTACAATGAGCAGTTCTTC. Translation: CASSLVRCGGPRSYNEQFF. The rearrangement uses TRBV5-4 and TRBJ2-1, with 7 bases fitting TRBD2. Trimming cost V 0 bases and J 0 bases; bases outside gene matches: 12. The germline CDR1 and CDR2 sequences are SGHNT and YYREEE (reference sequence). This CDR3 comprises 19 residues. The full variable domain, in which reference TRBV5-4 and TRBJ2-1 provide the parts outside the CDR3, is ETGVTQSPTHLIKTRGQQVTLRCSSQSGHNTVSWYQQALGQGPQFIFQYYREEENGRGNFPPRFSGLQFPNYSSELNVNALELDDSALYLCASSLVRCGGPRSYNEQFFGPGTRLTVL.

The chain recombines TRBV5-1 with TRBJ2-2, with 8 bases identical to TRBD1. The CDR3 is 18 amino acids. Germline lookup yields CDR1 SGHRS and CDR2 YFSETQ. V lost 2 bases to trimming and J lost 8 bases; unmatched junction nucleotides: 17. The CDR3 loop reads CASSFPGRLGQGGGELFF. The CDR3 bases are TGCGCCAGCAGCTTTCCCGGCCGTTTAGGACAGGGCGGGGGGGAGCTGTTTTTT.

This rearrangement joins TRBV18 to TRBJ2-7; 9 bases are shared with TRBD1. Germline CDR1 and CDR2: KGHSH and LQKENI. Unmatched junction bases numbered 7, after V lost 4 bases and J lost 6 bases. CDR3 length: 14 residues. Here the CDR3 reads CASSHPGQGCEQYF. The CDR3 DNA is TGTGCCAGCTCACATCCGGGACAGGGTTGCGAGCAGTACTTC.

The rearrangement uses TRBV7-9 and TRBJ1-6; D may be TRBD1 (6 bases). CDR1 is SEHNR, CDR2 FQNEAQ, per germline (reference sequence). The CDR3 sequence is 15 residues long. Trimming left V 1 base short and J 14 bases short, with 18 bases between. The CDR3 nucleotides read TGTGCCAGCAGCTTAGGGGGGCAGGAGCACACAGCCCTCCACTTT. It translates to CASSLGGQEHTALHF. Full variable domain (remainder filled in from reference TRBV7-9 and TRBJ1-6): DTGVSQNPRHKITKRGQNVTFRCDPISEHNRLYWYRQTLGQGPEFLTYFQNEAQLEKSRLLSDRFSAERPKGSFSTLEIQRTEQGDSAMYLCASSLGGQEHTALHFGNGTRLTVT.

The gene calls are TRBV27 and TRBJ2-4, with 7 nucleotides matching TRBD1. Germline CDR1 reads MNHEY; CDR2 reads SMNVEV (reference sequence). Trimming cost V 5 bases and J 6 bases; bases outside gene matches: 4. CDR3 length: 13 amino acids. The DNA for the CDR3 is TGTGCCAGCAGTGGACAGGACCGAAACATTCAGTACTTC. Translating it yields CASSGQDRNIQYF.

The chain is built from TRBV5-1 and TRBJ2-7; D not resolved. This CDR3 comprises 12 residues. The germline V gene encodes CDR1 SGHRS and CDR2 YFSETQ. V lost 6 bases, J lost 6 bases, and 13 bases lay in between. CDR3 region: CASTSDRGEQYF. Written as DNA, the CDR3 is TGCGCCAGCACCTCGGATAGAGGCGAGCAGTACTTC.

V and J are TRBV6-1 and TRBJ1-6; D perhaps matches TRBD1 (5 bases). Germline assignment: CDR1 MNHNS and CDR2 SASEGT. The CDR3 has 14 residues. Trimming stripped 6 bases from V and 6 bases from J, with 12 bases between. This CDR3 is CASSFRVRNSPLHF. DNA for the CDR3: TGTGCCAGCAGCTTCAGGGTCCGTAATTCACCCCTCCACTTT.

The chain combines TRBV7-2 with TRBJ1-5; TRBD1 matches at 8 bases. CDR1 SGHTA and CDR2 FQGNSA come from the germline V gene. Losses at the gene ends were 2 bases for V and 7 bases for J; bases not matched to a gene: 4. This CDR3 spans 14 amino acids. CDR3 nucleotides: TGTGCCAGCAGCTTACGACAGGGGAACCAGCCCCAGCATTTT. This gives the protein CASSLRQGNQPQHF. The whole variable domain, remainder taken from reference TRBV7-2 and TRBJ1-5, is GAGVSQSPSNKVTEKGKDVELRCDPISGHTALYWYRQSLGQGLEFLIYFQGNSAPDKSGLPSDRFSAERTGGSVSTLTIQRTQQEDSAVYLCASSLRQGNQPQHFGDGTRLSIL.

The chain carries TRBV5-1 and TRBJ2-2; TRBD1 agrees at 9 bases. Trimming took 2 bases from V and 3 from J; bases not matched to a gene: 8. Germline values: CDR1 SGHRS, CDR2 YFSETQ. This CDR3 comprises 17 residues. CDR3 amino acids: CASSFKVRDRDTGELFF. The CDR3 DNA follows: TGCGCCAGCAGCTTCAAGGTCCGGGACAGGGACACCGGGGAGCTGTTTTTT.

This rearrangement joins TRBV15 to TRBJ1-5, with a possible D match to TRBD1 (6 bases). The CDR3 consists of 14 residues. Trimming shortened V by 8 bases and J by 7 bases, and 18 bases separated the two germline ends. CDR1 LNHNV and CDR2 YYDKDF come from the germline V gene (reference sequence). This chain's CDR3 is CATGSNREGQPQHF. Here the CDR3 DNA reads TGTGCCACCGGGTCGAACAGGGAGGGGCAGCCCCAGCATTTT.

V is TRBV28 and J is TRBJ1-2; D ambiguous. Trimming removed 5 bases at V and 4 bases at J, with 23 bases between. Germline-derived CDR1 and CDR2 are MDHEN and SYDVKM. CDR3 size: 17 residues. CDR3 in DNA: TGTGCCAGCAGTCCCCCGGGGAGGGATACGAACTCCTATGGCTACACCTTC. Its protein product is CASSPPGRDTNSYGYTF.

CDR3 in amino acids: CASSQSLGFGQINTEAFF. The DNA for the CDR3 is TGCGCCAGCAGTCAATCCCTCGGCTTTGGACAGATTAACACTGAAGCTTTCTTT. The chain uses TRBV23-1 and TRBJ1-1; D might be TRBD1 (6 bases). TRBV23-1 is reported as an ORF; its role is uncertain. Trimming removed 0 bases at V and 2 bases at J, with 19 bases between. CDR3 length equals 18 residues.

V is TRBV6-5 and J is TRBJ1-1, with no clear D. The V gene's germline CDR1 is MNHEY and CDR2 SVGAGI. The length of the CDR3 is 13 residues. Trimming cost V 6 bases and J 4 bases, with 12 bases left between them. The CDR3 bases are TGTGCCAGCAGCTTAGGACTGGGCACTGAAGCTTTCTTT. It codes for CASSLGLGTEAFF.

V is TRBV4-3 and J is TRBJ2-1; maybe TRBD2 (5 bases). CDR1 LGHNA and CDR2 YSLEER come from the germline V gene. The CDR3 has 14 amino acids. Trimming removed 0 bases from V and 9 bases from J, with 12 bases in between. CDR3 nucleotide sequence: TGCGCCAGCAGCCAAGACTGGGGTCGGGGTGAGCAGTTCTTC. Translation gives CASSQDWGRGEQFF.

This CDR3 is CASLPTSGSSTDTQYF. CDR3 coding DNA: TGTGCCAGCTTACCGACTAGCGGCTCTAGCACAGATACGCAGTATTTT. V and J are TRBV6-6 and TRBJ2-3; 9 nucleotides agree with TRBD2. Germline V gene data show CDR1 as MNHNY and CDR2 as SVGAGI (reference sequence). CDR3 length equals 16 residues. Trimming cost V 8 bases and J 0 bases; bases outside gene matches: 9.

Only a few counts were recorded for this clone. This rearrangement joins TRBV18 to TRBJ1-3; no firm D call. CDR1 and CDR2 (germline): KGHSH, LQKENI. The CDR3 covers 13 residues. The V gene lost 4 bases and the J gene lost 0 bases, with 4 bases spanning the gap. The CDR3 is CASSLDSGNTIYF. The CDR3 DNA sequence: TGTGCCAGCTCACTAGACTCTGGAAACACCATATATTTT.

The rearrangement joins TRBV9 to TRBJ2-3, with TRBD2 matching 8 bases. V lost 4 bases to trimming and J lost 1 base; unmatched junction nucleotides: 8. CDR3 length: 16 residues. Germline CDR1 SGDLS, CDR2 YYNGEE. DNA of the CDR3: TGTGCCAGCAGCCCCGGGGTAGCGGGGCGCACAGATACGCAGTATTTT. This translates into CASSPGVAGRTDTQYF.

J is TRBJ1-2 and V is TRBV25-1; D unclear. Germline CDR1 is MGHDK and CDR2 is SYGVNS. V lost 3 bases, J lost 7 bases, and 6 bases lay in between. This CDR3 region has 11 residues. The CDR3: CASSDLGGYTF. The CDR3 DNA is TGTGCCAGCAGTGATCTAGGTGGCTACACCTTC.

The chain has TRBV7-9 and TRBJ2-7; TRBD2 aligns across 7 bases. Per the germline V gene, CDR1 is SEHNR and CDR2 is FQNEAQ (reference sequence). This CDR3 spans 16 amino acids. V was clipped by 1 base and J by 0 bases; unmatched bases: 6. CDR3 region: CASSLGWLADSYEQYF. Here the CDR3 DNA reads TGTGCCAGCAGCTTAGGTTGGCTAGCGGACTCCTACGAGCAGTACTTC.

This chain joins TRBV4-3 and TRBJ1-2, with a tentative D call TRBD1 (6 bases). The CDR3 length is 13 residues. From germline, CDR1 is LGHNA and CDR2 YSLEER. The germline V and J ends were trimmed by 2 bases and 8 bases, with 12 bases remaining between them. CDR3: CASSQWTDLGYTF. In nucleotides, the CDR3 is TGCGCCAGCAGCCAATGGACAGACTTAGGCTACACCTTC.

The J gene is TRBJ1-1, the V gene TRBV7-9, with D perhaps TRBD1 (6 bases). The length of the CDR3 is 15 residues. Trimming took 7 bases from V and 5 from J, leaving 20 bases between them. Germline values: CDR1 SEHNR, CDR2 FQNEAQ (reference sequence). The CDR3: CASTPGGAVMTEAFF. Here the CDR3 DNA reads TGTGCCAGCACACCGGGGGGGGCCGTTATGACTGAAGCTTTCTTT.

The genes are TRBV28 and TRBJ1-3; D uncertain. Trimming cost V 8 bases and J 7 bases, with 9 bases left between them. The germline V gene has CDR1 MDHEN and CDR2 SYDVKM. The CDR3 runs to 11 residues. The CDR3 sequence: CASAGRNTIYF. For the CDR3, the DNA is TGTGCCAGCGCGGGGAGGAACACCATATATTTT.

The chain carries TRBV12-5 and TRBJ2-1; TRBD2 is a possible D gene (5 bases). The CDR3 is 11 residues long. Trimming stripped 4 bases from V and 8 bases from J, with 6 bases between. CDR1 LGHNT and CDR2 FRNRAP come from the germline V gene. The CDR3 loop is CASGSGDEQFF. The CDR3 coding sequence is TGTGCTAGTGGTTCCGGGGATGAGCAGTTCTTC.

In DNA form, the CDR3 reads TGTGCCAGCAGCTTAGTAGGGGACGAGCAGTACTTC. Translation: CASSLVGDEQYF. This chain connects TRBV7-2 to TRBJ2-7, with D possibly being TRBD1 (5 bases). The CDR3 consists of 12 residues. Germline-derived CDR1 and CDR2 are SGHTA and FQGNSA. Trimming took off 1 base at V and 5 bases at J, with 6 bases between the two ends.